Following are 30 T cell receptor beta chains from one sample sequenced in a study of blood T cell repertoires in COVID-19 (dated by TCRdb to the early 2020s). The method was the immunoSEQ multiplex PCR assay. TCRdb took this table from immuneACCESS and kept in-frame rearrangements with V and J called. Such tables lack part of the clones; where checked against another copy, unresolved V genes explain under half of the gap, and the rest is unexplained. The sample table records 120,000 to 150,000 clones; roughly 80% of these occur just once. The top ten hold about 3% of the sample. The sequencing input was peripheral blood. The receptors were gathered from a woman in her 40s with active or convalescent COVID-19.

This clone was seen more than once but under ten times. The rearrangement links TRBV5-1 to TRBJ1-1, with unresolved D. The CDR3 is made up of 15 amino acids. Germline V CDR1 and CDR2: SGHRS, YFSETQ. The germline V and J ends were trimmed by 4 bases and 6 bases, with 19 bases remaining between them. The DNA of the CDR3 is TGCGCCAGCAGCCTGTACTCTGGGCAGTCGGCTGAAGCTTTCTTT. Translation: CASSLYSGQSAEAFF.

The CDR3 is CASGGNNEQFF. DNA for the CDR3: TGCGCCAGCGGGGGGAACAATGAGCAGTTCTTC. The V gene is TRBV4-1, the J gene TRBJ2-1, with D maybe TRBD2 (6 bases). The CDR3 runs 11 residues. CDR1 MGHRA and CDR2 YSYEKL come from the germline V gene. V was trimmed by 8 bases and J by 5 bases, leaving 7 bases between them.

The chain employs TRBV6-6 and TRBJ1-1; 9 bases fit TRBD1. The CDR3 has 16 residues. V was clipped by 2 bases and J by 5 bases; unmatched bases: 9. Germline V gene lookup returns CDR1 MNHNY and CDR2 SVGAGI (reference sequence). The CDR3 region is CASSYGRDRVRTEAFF. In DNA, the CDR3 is TGTGCCAGCAGTTACGGTAGGGACAGGGTACGGACTGAAGCTTTCTTT.

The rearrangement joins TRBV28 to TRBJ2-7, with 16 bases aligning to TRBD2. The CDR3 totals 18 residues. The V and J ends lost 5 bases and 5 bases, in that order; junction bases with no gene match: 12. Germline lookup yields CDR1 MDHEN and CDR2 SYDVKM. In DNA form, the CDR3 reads TGTGCCAGCAGTCCAGACCCGGGACTAGCGGGAGGGCCCGACGAGCAGTACTTC. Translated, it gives CASSPDPGLAGGPDEQYF.

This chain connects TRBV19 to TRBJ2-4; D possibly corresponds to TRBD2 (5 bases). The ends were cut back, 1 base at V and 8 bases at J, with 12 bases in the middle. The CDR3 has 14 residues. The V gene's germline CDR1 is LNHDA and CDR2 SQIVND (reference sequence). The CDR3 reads CASSIGGDAHIQYF. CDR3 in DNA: TGTGCCAGTAGTATAGGGGGAGACGCACACATTCAGTACTTC.

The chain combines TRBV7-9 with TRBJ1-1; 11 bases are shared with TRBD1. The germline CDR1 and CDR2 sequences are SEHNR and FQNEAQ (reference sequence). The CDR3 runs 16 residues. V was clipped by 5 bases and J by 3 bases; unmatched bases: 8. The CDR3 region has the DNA TGTGCCAGCAGCAACCGCCCGGGACAGGGGGACACTGAAGCTTTCTTT. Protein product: CASSNRPGQGDTEAFF.

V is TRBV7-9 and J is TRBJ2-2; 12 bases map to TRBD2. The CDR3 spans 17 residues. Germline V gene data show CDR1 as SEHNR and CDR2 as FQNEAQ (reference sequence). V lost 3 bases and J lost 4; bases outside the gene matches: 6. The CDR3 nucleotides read TGTGCCAGCAGCTTCCCTAGCGGGAGGGCCACCACCGGGGAGCTGTTTTTT. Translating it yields CASSFPSGRATTGELFF. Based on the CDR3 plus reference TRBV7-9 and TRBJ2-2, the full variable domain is DTGVSQNPRHKITKRGQNVTFRCDPISEHNRLYWYRQTLGQGPEFLTYFQNEAQLEKSRLLSDRFSAERPKGSFSTLEIQRTEQGDSAMYLCASSFPSGRATTGELFFGEGSRLTVL.

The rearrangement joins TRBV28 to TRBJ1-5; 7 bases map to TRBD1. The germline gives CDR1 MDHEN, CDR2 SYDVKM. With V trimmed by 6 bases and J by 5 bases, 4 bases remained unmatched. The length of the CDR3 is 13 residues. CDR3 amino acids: CASSPDRDQPQHF. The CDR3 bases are TGTGCCAGCAGCCCAGACAGGGATCAGCCCCAGCATTTT.

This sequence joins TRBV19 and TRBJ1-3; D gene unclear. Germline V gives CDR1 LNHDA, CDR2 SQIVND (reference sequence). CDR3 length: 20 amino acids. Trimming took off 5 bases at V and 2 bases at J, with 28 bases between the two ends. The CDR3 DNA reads TGTGCCAGTAGTTCCCGCACGACATATCTGCTTGCGATCCCTGGAAACACCATATATTTT. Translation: CASSSRTTYLLAIPGNTIYF.

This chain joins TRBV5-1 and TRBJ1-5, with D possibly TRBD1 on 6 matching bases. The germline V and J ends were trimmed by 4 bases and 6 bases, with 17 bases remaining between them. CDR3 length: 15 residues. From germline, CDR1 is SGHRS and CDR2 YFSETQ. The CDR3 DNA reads TGCGCCAGCAGCCCGGTGGATCAGGGGCCTCAGCCCCAGCATTTT. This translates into CASSPVDQGPQPQHF.

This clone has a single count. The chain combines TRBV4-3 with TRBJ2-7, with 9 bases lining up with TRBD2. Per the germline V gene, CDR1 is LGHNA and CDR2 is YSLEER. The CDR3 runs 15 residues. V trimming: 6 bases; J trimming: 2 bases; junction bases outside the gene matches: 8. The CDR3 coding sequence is TGCGCCAGCAGTTTGGGAGCGGGAGGTACCTACGAGCAGTACTTC. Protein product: CASSLGAGGTYEQYF.

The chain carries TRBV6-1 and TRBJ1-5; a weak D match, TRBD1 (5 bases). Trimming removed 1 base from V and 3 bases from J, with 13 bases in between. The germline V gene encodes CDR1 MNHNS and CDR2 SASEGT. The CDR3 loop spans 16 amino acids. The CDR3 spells CASSEEPGGVNQPQHF. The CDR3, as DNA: TGTGCCAGCAGTGAAGAACCCGGGGGAGTCAATCAGCCCCAGCATTTT.

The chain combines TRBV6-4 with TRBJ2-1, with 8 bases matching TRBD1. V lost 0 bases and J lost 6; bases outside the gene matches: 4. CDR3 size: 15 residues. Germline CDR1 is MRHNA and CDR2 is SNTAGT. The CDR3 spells CASSDSLDRGNEQFF. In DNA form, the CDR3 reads TGTGCCAGCAGTGACTCCCTTGACAGGGGCAATGAGCAGTTCTTC.

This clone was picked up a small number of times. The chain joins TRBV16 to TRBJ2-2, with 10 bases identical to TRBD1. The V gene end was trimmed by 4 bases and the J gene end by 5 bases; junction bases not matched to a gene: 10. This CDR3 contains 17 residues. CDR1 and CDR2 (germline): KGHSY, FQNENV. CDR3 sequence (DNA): TGTGCCAGCAGCCGCCCGAGAGGGGGACAGGGGACCGGGGAGCTGTTTTTT. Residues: CASSRPRGGQGTGELFF. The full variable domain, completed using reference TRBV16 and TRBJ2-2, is GEEVAQTPKHLVRGEGQKAKLYCAPIKGHSYVFWYQQVLKNEFKFLISFQNENVFDETGMPKERFSAKCLPNSPCSLEIQATKLEDSAVYFCASSRPRGGQGTGELFFGEGSRLTVL.

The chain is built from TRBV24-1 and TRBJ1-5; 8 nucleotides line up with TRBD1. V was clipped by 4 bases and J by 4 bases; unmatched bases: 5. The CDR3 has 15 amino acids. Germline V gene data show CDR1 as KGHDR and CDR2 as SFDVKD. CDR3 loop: CATSDPRTGNQPQHF. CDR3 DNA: TGTGCCACCAGTGACCCGAGGACAGGGAATCAGCCCCAGCATTTT.

CDR3 nucleotides: TGTGCCTGGACGAAGGACAGGGGCCAGCCCCAGCATTTT. Translating gives CAWTKDRGQPQHF. The V and J genes are TRBV30 and TRBJ1-5, with 9 nucleotides matching TRBD1. The ends lost 4 bases at V and 7 bases at J; junction bases unmatched: 5. Germline V gene sequence: CDR1 GTSNPN, CDR2 SVGIG (reference sequence). The CDR3 sequence is 13 residues long.

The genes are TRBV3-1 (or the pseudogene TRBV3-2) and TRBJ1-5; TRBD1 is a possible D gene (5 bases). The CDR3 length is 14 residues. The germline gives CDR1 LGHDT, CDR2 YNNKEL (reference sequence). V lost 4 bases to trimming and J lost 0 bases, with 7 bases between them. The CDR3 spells CASSPTDSNQPQHF. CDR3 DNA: TGTGCCAGCAGCCCGACAGATAGCAATCAGCCCCAGCATTTT.

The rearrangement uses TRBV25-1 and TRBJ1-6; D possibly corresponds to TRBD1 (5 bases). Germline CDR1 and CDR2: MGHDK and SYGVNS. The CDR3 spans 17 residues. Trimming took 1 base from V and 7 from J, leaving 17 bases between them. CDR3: CASSESGDVARNSPLHF. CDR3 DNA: TGTGCCAGCAGTGAATCGGGGGACGTGGCTAGGAATTCACCCCTCCACTTT.

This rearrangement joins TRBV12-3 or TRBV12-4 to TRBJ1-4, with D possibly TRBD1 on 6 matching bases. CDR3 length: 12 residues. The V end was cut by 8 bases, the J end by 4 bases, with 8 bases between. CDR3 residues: CASGDNNEKLFF. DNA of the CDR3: TGTGCCAGCGGGGACAATAATGAAAAACTGTTTTTT.

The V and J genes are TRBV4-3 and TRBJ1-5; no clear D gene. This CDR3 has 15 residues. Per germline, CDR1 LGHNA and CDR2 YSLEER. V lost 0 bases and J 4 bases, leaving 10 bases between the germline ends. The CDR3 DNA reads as TGCGCCAGCAGCCAAGATTTATCCCTGAATCAGCCCCAGCATTTT. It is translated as CASSQDLSLNQPQHF.

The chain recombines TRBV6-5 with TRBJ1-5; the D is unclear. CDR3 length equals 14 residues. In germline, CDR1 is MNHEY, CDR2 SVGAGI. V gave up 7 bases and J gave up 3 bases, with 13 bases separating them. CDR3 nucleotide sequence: TGTGCCAGCATTCTGGACTCGGACAATCAGCCCCAGCATTTT. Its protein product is CASILDSDNQPQHF.

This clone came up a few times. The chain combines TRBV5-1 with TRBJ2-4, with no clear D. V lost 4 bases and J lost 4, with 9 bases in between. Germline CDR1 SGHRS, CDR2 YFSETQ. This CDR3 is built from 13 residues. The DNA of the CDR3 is TGCGCCAGCAGCAGAGTGAGTAAAAACATTCAGTACTTC. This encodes CASSRVSKNIQYF.

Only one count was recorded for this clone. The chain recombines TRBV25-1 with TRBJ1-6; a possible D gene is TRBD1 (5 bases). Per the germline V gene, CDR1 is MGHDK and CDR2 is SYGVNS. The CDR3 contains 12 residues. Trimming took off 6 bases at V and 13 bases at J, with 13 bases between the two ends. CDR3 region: CASRGGVSPLHF. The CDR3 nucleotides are TGTGCCAGCAGGGGAGGGGTTTCGCCCCTCCACTTT.

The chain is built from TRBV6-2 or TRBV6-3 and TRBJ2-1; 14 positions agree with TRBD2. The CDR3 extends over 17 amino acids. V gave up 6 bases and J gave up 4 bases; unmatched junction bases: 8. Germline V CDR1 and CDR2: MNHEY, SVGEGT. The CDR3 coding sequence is TGTGCCAGCAGCCCCGGGACTAGCGGGAGAGGGTACAATGAGCAGTTCTTC. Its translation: CASSPGTSGRGYNEQFF.

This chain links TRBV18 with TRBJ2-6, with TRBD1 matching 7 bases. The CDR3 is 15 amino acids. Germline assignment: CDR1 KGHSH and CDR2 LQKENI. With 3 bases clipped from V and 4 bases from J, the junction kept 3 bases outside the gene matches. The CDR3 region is CASSPDRVGANVLTF. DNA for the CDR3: TGTGCCAGCTCACCCGACAGGGTCGGGGCCAACGTCCTGACTTTC.

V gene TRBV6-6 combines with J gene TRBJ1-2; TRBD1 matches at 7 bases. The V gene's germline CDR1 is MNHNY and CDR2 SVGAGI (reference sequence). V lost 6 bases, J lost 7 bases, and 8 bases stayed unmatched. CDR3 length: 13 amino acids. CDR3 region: CASRLGQESGYTF. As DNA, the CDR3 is TGTGCCAGCAGACTTGGACAGGAGAGTGGCTACACCTTC.

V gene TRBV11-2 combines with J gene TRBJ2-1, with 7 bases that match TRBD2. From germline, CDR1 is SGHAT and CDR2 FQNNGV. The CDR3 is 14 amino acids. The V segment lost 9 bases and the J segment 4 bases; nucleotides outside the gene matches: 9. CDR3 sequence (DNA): TGTGCCAGTTCGTCTAGCGGCCTATACAATGAGCAGTTCTTC. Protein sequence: CASSSSGLYNEQFF.

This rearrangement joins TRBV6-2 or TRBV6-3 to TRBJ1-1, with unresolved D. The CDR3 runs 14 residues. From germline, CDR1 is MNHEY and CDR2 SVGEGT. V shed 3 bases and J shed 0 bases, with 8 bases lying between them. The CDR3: CASSYLDVNTEAFF. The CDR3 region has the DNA TGTGCCAGCAGTTATTTAGATGTGAACACTGAAGCTTTCTTT.

CDR3 sequence (DNA): TGTGCCAGCAGTTCATCCTACGAGCAGTACTTC. Protein product: CASSSSYEQYF. The chain has TRBV12-3 or TRBV12-4 and TRBJ2-7; D gene unclear. The CDR3 is made up of 11 amino acids. V was pared by 4 bases and J by 1 base, with 2 bases between.

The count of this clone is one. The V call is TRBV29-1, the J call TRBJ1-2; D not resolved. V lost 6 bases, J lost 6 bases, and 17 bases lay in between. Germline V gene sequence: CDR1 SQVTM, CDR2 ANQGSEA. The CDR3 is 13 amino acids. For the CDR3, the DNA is TGCAGCGTCGACCCTAGGGAGACGGATGGCTACACCTTC. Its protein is CSVDPRETDGYTF. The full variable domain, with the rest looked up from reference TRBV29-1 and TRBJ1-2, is SAVISQKPSRDICQRGTSLTIQCQVDSQVTMMFWYRQQPGQSLTLIATANQGSEATYESGFVIDKFPISRPNLTFSTLTVSNMSPEDSSIYLCSVDPRETDGYTFGSGTRLTVV.